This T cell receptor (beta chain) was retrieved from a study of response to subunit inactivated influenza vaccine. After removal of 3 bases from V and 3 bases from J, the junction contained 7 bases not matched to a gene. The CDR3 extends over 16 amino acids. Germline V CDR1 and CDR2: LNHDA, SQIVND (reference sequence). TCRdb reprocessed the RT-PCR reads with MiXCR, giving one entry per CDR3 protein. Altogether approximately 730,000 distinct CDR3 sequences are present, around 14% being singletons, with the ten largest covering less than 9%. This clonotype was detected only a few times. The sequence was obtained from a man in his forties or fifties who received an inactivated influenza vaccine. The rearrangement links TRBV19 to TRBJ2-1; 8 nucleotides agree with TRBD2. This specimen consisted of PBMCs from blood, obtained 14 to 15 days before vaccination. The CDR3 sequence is CASSIMAGGLYNEQFF. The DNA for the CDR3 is TGTGCCAGTAGTATCATGGCGGGGGGTCTCTACAATGAGCAGTTCTTC.